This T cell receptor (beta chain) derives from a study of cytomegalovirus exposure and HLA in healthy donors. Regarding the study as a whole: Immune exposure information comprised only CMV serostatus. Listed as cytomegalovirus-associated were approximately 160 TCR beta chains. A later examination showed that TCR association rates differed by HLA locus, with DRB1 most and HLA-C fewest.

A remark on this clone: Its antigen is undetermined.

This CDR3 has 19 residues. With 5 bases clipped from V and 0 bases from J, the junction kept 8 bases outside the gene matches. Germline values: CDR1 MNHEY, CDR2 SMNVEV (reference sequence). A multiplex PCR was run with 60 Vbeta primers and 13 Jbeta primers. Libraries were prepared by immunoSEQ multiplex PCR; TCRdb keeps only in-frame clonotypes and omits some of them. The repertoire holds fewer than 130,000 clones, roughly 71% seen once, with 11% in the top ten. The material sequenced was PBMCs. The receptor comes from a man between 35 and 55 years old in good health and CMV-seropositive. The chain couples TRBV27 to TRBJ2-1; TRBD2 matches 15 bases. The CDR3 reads CASSPPGLAGGGSYNEQFF. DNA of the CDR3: TGTGCCAGCAGTCCCCCGGGACTAGCGGGAGGAGGCTCCTACAATGAGCAGTTCTTC.